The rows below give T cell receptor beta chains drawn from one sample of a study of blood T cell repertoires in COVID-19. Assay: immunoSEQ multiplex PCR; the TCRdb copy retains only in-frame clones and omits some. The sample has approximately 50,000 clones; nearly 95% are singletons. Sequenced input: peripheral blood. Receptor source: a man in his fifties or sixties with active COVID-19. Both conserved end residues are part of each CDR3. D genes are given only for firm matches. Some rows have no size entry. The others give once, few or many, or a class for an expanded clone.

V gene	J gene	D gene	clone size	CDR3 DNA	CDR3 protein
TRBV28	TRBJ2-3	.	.	TGTGCCAGCAGTGGACTGAAGGTTATGGCAGATACGCAGTATTTT	CASSGLKVMADTQYF
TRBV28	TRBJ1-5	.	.	TGTGCCGCGGGGGGCGGAAGTCAGCCCCAGCATTTT	CAAGGGSQPQHF
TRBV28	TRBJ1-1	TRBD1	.	TGTGCCAGCAGTTTAGGGGGACAGAGAAACACTGAAGCTTTCTTT	CASSLGGQRNTEAFF
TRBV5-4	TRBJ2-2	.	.	TGTGCCAGCAGCTTGAAAATCGGTGGTACCGGGGAGCTGTTTTTT	CASSLKIGGTGELFF
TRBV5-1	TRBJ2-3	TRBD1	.	TGCGCCAGCAGCTTGGTAAGTTCGGGGACAGGGAGCACAGATACGCAGTATTTT	CASSLVSSGTGSTDTQYF
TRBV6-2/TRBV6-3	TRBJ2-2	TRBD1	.	TGTGCCAGCAGTCGCCCCGTAACCCGGGACAGGGGACGACTGAACACCGGGGAGCTGTTTTTT	CASSRPVTRDRGRLNTGELFF
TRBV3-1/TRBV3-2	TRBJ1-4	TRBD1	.	TGTGCCAGCAGCCGAGGGACAGGGGGAGAAAAACTGTTTTTT	CASSRGTGGEKLFF
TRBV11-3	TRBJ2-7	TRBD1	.	TGTGCCAGCAGCTCCAGACAGGGTCGGCAGTACTTC	CASSSRQGRQYF
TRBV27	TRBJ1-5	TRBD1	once	TGTGCCAGCAGTATCCGACAGGGCCGGCAGCCCCAGCATTTT	CASSIRQGRQPQHF
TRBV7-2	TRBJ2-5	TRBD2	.	TGTGCCAGCAGCTCGAACTTAGCGGGGGGAGGAGAGACCCAGTACTTC	CASSSNLAGGGETQYF
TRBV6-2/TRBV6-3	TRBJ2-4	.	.	TGTGCCAGCAGTCGTCCGACCTCGGGACAAGTAGTAGCCAAAAACATTCAGTACTTC	CASSRPTSGQVVAKNIQYF
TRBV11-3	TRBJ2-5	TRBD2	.	TGTGCCAGCAGCTTACGGCGGGGGGGCCCAGAGACCCAGTACTTC	CASSLRRGGPETQYF
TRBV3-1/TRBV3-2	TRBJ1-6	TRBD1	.	TGTGCCAGCAGCCCTACGGGACAGGGGAGCTCCTATAATTCACCCCTCCACTTT	CASSPTGQGSSYNSPLHF
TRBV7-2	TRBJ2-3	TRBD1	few	TGTGCCAGCAGCTTAGGCAAGACAGGGTACGGGGCCACAGATACGCAGTATTTT	CASSLGKTGYGATDTQYF
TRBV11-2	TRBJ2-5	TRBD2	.	TGTGCCAGCAGCTTATCTGGGACTAGTGTTGGGGAGACCCAGTACTTC	CASSLSGTSVGETQYF
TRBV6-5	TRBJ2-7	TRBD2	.	TGTGCCAGCAAAGCGCGGGAGGCCTCCTACGAGCAGTACTTC	CASKAREASYEQYF
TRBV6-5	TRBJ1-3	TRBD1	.	TGTGCCAGCAGAGTAAGGGGGCCTGGAAACACCATATATTTT	CASRVRGPGNTIYF
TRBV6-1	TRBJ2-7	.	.	TGTGCCAGCAGTGATCAGAACGGGTACGAGCAGTACTTC	CASSDQNGYEQYF
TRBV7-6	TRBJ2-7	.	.	TGTGCCAGCAGCTTAATGGCAGGAGGATCCTACGAGCAGTACTTC	CASSLMAGGSYEQYF
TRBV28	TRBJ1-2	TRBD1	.	TGTGCCAGCAGTTCCACCGGGACAGGGAACTATGGCTACACCTTC	CASSSTGTGNYGYTF
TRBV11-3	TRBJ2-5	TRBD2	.	TGTGCCAGCAGCTTAGCCGGACTAGCAGGGGAGACCCAGTACTTC	CASSLAGLAGETQYF
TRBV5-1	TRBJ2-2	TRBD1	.	TGCGCCAGCAGTTTTACAGGGGATCGCACCGGGGAGCTGTTTTTT	CASSFTGDRTGELFF
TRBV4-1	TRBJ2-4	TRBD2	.	TGCGCCAGCAGCCAAGATATCCTAGCGGGGGGGAAAGCCAAAAACATTCAGTACTTC	CASSQDILAGGKAKNIQYF
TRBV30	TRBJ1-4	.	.	TGTGCCTGGAGTCTAGGCCAACCAAATAATGAAAAACTGTTTTTT	CAWSLGQPNNEKLFF
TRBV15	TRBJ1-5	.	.	TGTGCCACCAGCAGAGGTCAAGAGGCCCAGCATTTT	CATSRGQEAQHF
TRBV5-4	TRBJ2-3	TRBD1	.	TGTGCCAGCAGCAAGACAGGGTTCAGCACAGATACGCAGTATTTT	CASSKTGFSTDTQYF
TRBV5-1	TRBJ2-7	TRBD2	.	TGCGCCAGCAGCTTGGATGGGAGGGCCTTTGAGCAGTACTTC	CASSLDGRAFEQYF
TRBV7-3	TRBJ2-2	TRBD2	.	TGTGCCAGCAGCCCGACTAGCGGGAGGGTCTTTTCCGGGGAGCTGTTTTTT	CASSPTSGRVFSGELFF
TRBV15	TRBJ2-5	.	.	TGTGCCACCAGCTATAGCGGTAAAGAGACCCAGTACTTC	CATSYSGKETQYF
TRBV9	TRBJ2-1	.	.	TGTGCCAGCAGCGTTCGGGGGTTGGGGGAGCAGTTCTTC	CASSVRGLGEQFF
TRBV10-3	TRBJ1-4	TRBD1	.	TGTGCCATCAGTGGAGCTCCGGGACAGGTTAATGAAAAACTGTTTTTT	CAISGAPGQVNEKLFF
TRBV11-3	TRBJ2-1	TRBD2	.	TGTGCCAGCAGCTTAGGAGTGACTAGCGGGACGTACAATGAGCAGTTCTTC	CASSLGVTSGTYNEQFF
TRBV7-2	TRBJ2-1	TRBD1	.	TGTGCCAGCGGCTGGGGACAGGGGTTTCTCAATGAGCAGTTCTTC	CASGWGQGFLNEQFF
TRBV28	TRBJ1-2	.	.	TGTGCCAGCAGATCCGCCTACGGCTACACCTTC	CASRSAYGYTF
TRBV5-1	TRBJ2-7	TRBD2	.	TGCGCCAGCAGTGTGCGGGAGCCAACCCCAAGCTCCTACGAGCAGTACTTC	CASSVREPTPSSYEQYF
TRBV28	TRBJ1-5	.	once	TGTGCCAGCAGTTCCACAGGGCTCATCCAGCATTTT	CASSSTGLIQHF
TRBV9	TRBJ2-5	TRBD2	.	TGTGCCAGCAGCGTCGGGACTAGCGGGCCCGGATTTGTGACCCAGTACTTC	CASSVGTSGPGFVTQYF
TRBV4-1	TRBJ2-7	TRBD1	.	TGCGCCAGCAAAGCCTCTCCTTTCCCGGGGACAGGGGGCATAGAGCAGTACTTC	CASKASPFPGTGGIEQYF
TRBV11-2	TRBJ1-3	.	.	TGTGCCAGCAGCTTCACAAGCAGGGGTGACACCATATATTTT	CASSFTSRGDTIYF
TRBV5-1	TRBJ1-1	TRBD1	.	TGCGCCAGCAGCTGGACAGGAGGGGAGACTGAAGCTTTCTTT	CASSWTGGETEAFF
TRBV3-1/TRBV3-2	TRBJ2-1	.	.	TGTGCCAGCAGCCACTTAGTAGCTTACAATGAGCAGTTCTTC	CASSHLVAYNEQFF
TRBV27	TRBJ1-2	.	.	TGTGCCAGCCGACTCCCTGGAGGCTATGGCTACACCTTC	CASRLPGGYGYTF